A single sample gave rise to the 14 T cell receptor beta chains below, sequenced in a study of T cells in Graves' hyperthyroidism and ophthalmopathy. RNA transcripts served as the template for amplifying TCR beta CDR3 regions. Researchers ran a first-round RT-PCR on the TCR CDR3 using the HTBI primer set. Via MiXCR, TCRdb re-called the multiplex PCR reads, giving one row per CDR3 protein. The data contain fewer than 450,000 distinct CDR3 sequences, about a sixth of them singletons. The specimen sequenced was blood. The source of these receptors is a woman aged 25 to 39 with Graves' hyperthyroidism that later progressed to Graves' ophthalmopathy.

The sample holds many counts of this clonotype. The chain has TRBV7-8 and TRBJ2-7; TRBD2 is a possible D gene (5 bases). Germline CDR1 is SGHVS and CDR2 is FQNEAQ. The CDR3 is made up of 13 amino acids. The V gene lost 8 bases and the J gene lost 3 bases, with 14 bases spanning the gap. The CDR3 region is CASRERAGYEQYF. CDR3 nucleotide sequence: TGTGCCAGCCGGGAAAGGGCCGGCTACGAGCAGTACTTC. The whole variable domain, remainder taken from reference TRBV7-8 and TRBJ2-7, is GAGVSQSPRYKVAKRGQDVALRCDPISGHVSLFWYQQALGQGPEFLTYFQNEAQLDKSGLPSDRFFAERPEGSVSTLKIQRTQQEDSAVYLCASRERAGYEQYFGPGTRLTVT.

This clonotype was recorded many times. The chain joins TRBV28 to TRBJ1-5; 9 positions match TRBD1. The junction had 6 bases not matched to a gene; V was cut back by 8 bases and J by 4 bases. The CDR3 loop spans 14 amino acids. Germline-derived CDR1 and CDR2 are MDHEN and SYDVKM. CDR3: CASDQGTGNQPQHF. Here the CDR3 DNA reads TGTGCCAGCGACCAGGGGACAGGGAATCAGCCCCAGCATTTT.

The table lists this clonotype with a few counts. V and J are TRBV5-1 and TRBJ2-2; 8 nucleotides line up with TRBD2. The germline CDR1 and CDR2 sequences are SGHRS and YFSETQ. CDR3 length equals 17 residues. V lost 1 base and J lost 3; bases outside the gene matches: 8. CDR3 protein: CASSLPSGGSDTGELFF. The CDR3 DNA reads as TGCGCCAGCAGCTTGCCGAGCGGGGGCTCGGACACCGGGGAGCTGTTTTTT.

In this sample, this clonotype turned up a few times. The V call is TRBV20-1, the J call TRBJ1-2; D unresolved. The CDR3 extends over 11 amino acids. Trimming removed 6 bases from V and 8 bases from J, with 13 bases in between. CDR1 is DFQATT and CDR2 is SNEGSKA in the germline V gene (reference sequence). CDR3 protein: CSASGSEGYTF. The CDR3 region has the DNA TGCAGTGCATCGGGATCGGAAGGCTACACCTTC.

This clonotype was seen many times. The CDR3 DNA follows: TGTGCCAGCAGTGAAGTAGCGGGGGAGTCCTACGAGCAGTACTTC. Encoded protein: CASSEVAGESYEQYF. V is TRBV6-1 and J is TRBJ2-7; 9 nucleotides agree with TRBD2. The trim removed 1 base at V and 1 base at J, leaving 2 bases unmatched. CDR3 length: 15 amino acids. The germline CDR1 and CDR2 sequences are MNHNS and SASEGT.

The table lists this clonotype with many counts. CDR3 protein: CASSLSQGYGYTF. The CDR3 DNA reads TGTGCCAGCAGCTTAAGTCAAGGGTATGGCTACACCTTC. The chain carries TRBV7-9 and TRBJ1-2; D remains unclear. Trimming removed 2 bases from V and 5 bases from J, with 9 bases in between. Germline CDR1 reads SEHNR; CDR2 reads FQNEAQ (reference sequence). There are 13 residues in the CDR3.

The J gene is TRBJ2-1, the V gene TRBV7-9, with 9 bases aligning to TRBD2. CDR1 is SEHNR, CDR2 FQNEAQ, per germline (reference sequence). After removal of 1 base from V and 6 bases from J, the junction contained 4 bases not matched to a gene. The CDR3 loop spans 15 amino acids. The DNA for the CDR3 is TGTGCCAGCAGCTTAGTCCTGCGGGGGGGCAATGAGCAGTTCTTC. Translating it yields CASSLVLRGGNEQFF.

This clonotype has a handful of counts. The chain joins TRBV28 to TRBJ1-1; D is possibly TRBD1 (6 bases). V was pared by 1 base and J by 6 bases, with 18 bases between. There are 16 residues in the CDR3. Looked up from germline, CDR1 is MDHEN and CDR2 is SYDVKM. The CDR3 nucleotides read TGTGCCAGCAGTTTATACGGGGGTCCCAGGGGCGCTGAAGCTTTCTTT. Its protein is CASSLYGGPRGAEAFF.

This clonotype occurred many times. The chain joins TRBV10-3 to TRBJ2-2; 9 nucleotides line up with TRBD1. Germline loops: CDR1 ENHRY, CDR2 SYGVKD. This CDR3 comprises 15 residues. The J segment lost 3 bases and the V segment lost 8 bases, leaving 7 bases of the junction unmatched. The CDR3 here is CAIRTGAIYTGELFF. Written as DNA, the CDR3 is TGTGCCATCCGGACAGGGGCCATCTACACCGGGGAGCTGTTTTTT.

This chain links TRBV7-4 with TRBJ2-1, with 11 bases that match TRBD2. Germline values: CDR1 SGHVT, CDR2 SQSDAQ. Trimming at V came to 4 bases and at J to 7 bases, leaving 9 bases not matched to a gene. This CDR3 spans 16 amino acids. This chain's CDR3 is CASSWWLAGGWNEQFF. CDR3 nucleotides: TGTGCCAGCAGCTGGTGGCTAGCGGGAGGTTGGAATGAGCAGTTCTTC.

This clonotype was seen repeatedly, ten times or more. The rearrangement links TRBV2 to TRBJ2-1, with TRBD2 identical over 10 bases. The length of the CDR3 is 16 residues. V lost 3 bases and J lost 5; bases outside the gene matches: 7. Germline assignment: CDR1 SNHLY and CDR2 FYNNEI. CDR3 sequence (DNA): TGTGCCAGCAGTGAGCGGCGTCTAGCGGGAGACAATGAGCAGTTCTTC. Its protein is CASSERRLAGDNEQFF.

This clonotype was counted many times. The gene calls are TRBV28 and TRBJ1-5; D remains ambiguous. Germline loops: CDR1 MDHEN, CDR2 SYDVKM. The CDR3 is 15 residues long. Trimming removed 8 bases at V and 5 bases at J, with 19 bases between. The CDR3 protein is CASGEGRALYQPQHF. CDR3 DNA sequence: TGTGCCAGCGGAGAAGGACGGGCCCTCTATCAGCCCCAGCATTTT.

This clonotype was found many times. V and J are TRBV28 and TRBJ2-7; 9 positions agree with TRBD1. Germline V gene data show CDR1 as MDHEN and CDR2 as SYDVKM. V dropped 3 bases and J dropped 2; count of bases not matched to a gene: 5. CDR3 length: 15 residues. CDR3 sequence: CASSFIWDRAYEQYF. The CDR3 nucleotides read TGTGCCAGCAGTTTTATTTGGGACAGGGCCTACGAGCAGTACTTC.

This clonotype was counted ten times or more. The chain couples TRBV27 to TRBJ2-3; perhaps TRBD2 as D (6 bases). The V gene's germline CDR1 is MNHEY and CDR2 SMNVEV (reference sequence). V was pared by 6 bases and J by 4 bases, with 20 bases between. The CDR3 runs to 16 residues. This CDR3 is CASRVRGLGSADTQYF. CDR3 nucleotide sequence: TGTGCCAGCAGGGTTCGGGGGTTAGGAAGCGCAGATACGCAGTATTTT.